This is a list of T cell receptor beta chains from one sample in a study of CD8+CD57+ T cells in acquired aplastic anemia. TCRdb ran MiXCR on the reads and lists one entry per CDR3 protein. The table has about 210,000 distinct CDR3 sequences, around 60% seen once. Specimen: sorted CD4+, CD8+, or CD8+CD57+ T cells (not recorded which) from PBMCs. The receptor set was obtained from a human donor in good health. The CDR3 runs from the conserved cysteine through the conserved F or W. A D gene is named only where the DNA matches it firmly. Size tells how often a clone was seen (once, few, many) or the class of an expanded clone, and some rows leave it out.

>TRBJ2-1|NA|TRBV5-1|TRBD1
CASSLRTGISVSYNEQFF
TGCGCCAGCAGCCTGAGGACAGGGATTTCGGTATCATACAATGAGCAGTTCTTC
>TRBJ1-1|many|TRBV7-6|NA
CASSPWGGNTEAFF
TGTGCCAGCAGCCCCTGGGGCGGGAACACTGAAGCTTTCTTT
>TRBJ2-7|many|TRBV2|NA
CASSDRSSYEQYF
TGTGCCAGCAGTGACAGGAGCTCCTACGAGCAGTACTTC
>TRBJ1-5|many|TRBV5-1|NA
CASSLVGGGDQPQHF
TGCGCCAGCAGCTTGGTAGGGGGGGGCGATCAGCCCCAGCATTTT
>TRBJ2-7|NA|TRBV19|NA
CASSTDSAGRYEQYF
TGTGCCAGTAGTACAGATTCTGCGGGCAGATACGAGCAGTACTTC
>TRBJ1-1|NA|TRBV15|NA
CATSVETNTEAFF
TGTGCCACCAGCGTCGAAACGAACACTGAAGCTTTCTTT
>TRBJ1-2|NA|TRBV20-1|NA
CSAARDYGYTF
TGCAGTGCGGCCCGCGACTATGGCTACACCTTC
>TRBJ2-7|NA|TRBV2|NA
CASSEQGQGNEQYF
TGTGCCAGCAGTGAACAGGGACAAGGAAACGAGCAGTACTTC
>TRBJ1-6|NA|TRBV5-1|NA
CASSLESGHSPLYF
TGTGCCAGCAGCTTGGAGTCCGGGCATTCACCCCTCTACTTT
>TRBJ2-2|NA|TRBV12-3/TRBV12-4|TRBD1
CASSLRGSGQGPTGELFF
TGTGCCAGCAGTTTAAGGGGAAGCGGACAGGGGCCCACCGGGGAGCTGTTTTTT
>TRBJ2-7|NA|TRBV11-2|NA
CASSFLPTVTYEQYF
TGTGCCAGCAGCTTCCTCCCGACAGTGACCTACGAGCAGTACTTC
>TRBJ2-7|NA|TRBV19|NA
CASSVDSYEQYF
TGTGCCAGTAGTGTAGACTCCTACGAGCAGTACTTC
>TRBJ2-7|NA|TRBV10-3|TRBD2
CAISEGAGGRYEQYF
TGTGCCATCAGTGAGGGAGCGGGAGGTCGCTACGAGCAGTACTTC
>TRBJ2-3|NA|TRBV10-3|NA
CAISARQVGDTQYF
TGTGCCATCAGTGCAAGACAGGTGGGGGATACGCAGTATTTT
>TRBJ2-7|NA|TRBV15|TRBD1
CATSRTTGSSYEQYF
TGTGCCACCAGCAGGACGACAGGGAGCTCCTACGAGCAGTACTTC
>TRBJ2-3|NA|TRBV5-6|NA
CASTPAGTFDTQYF
TGTGCCAGCACCCCCGCCGGGACTTTTGATACGCAGTATTTT
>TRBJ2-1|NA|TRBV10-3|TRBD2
CAISLGTIYNEQFF
TGTGCCATCAGTCTCGGGACTATCTACAATGAGCAGTTCTTC
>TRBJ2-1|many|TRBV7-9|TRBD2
CASSLVGTSPWGNEQFF
TGTGCCAGCAGCTTAGTGGGGACTAGTCCTTGGGGCAATGAGCAGTTCTTC
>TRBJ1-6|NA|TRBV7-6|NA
CASSFFSTAGAGSPLHF
TGTGCCAGCAGCTTCTTCAGTACGGCGGGGGCGGGTTCACCCCTCCACTTT
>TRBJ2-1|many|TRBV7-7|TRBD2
CASSPWGSGGYNEQFF
TGTGCTAGCAGCCCCTGGGGGAGCGGGGGCTACAATGAGCAGTTCTTC
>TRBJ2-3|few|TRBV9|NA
CASSQSPLGDTQYF
TGTGCCAGCAGCCAGTCTCCCTTGGGGGATACGCAGTATTTT
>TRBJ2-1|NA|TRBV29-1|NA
CSVEHVWGSYNEQFF
TGCAGCGTTGAACACGTCTGGGGCTCCTACAATGAGCAGTTCTTC
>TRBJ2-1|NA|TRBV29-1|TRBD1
CSDTGTGTNEQFF
TGCAGCGACACCGGGACAGGGACCAATGAGCAGTTCTTC
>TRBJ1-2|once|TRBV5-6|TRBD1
CASSPHRGEDYGYTF
TGCGCCAGCAGCCCGCACAGGGGCGAAGACTATGGCTACACCTTC
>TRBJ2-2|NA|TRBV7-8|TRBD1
CASSFRTGPNTGELFF
TGTGCCAGCAGCTTTCGGACAGGCCCGAACACCGGGGAGCTGTTTTTT